This T cell receptor (beta chain) was found in a study of T cells in Graves' hyperthyroidism and ophthalmopathy. About this clonotype: Its antigen is not identified.

The investigators amplified TCR beta CDR3 regions from RNA transcripts. During a first-round RT-PCR of the TCR CDR3, the HTBI primer set was used. Each CDR3 protein is one row after TCRdb ran MiXCR on the multiplex PCR reads. The sample includes around 50,000 distinct CDR3 sequences, less than 60% of them seen just once. Germline CDR1 and CDR2: DFQATT and SNEGSKA (reference sequence). J lost 12 bases, V lost 0 bases, and 0 bases had no gene match. CDR3 length equals 11 residues. General observations from the study: Researchers found most expanded thyroid clonotypes above 0.001 in blood as well.

The sequenced sample was blood. The TCR was taken from a woman between 45 and 65 years old with Graves' ophthalmopathy. J is TRBJ2-1 and V is TRBV20-1; 9 positions match TRBD1. CDR3 sequence (DNA): TGCAGTGCTAGAGAGGGACAGGGGCAGTTCTTC. It translates to CSAREGQGQFF.